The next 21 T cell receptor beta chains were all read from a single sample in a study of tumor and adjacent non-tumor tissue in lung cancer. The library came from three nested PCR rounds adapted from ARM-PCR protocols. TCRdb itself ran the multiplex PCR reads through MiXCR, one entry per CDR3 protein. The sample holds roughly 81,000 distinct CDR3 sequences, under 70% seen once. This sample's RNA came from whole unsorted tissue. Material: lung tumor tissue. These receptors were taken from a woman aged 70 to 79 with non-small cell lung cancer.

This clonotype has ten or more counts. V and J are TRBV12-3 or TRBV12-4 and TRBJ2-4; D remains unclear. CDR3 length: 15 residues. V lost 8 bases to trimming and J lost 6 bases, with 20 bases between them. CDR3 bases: TGTGCCAGCTCTAAGGGCGCAGATGGCTTAAACATTCAGTACTTC. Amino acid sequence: CASSKGADGLNIQYF.

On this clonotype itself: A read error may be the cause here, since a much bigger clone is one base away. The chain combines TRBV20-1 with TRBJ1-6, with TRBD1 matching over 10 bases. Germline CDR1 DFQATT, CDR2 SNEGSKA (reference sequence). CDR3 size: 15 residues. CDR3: CSARDFGTGVSALHF. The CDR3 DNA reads TGCAGTGCTAGAGATTTTGGGACAGGGGTTTCAGCCCTCCACTTT.

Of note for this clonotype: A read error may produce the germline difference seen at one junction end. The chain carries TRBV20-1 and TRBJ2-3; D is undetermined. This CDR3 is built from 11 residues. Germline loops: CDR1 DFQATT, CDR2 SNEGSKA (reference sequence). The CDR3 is CSASPGDTQYF. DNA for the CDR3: TGCAGTGCTTCCCCCGGAGATACACAGTATTTT.

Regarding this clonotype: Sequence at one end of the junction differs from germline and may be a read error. In DNA, the CDR3 is TGCGCCAGCACCTTGGCGGAAGTAGGGACAACCTCATTTGAGCAGTTCTTC. Its translation: CASTLAEVGTTSFEQFF. V usage is TRBV5-1 and J usage is TRBJ2-1, with D possibly matching TRBD1 (6 bases). Germline V lookup: CDR1 SGHRS, CDR2 YFSETQ. The CDR3 extends over 17 amino acids.

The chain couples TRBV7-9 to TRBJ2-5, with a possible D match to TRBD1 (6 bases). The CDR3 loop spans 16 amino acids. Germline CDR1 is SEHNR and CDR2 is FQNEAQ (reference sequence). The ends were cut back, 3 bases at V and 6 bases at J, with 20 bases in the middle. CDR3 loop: CASSFNPLQGWKTQYF. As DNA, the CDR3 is TGTGCCAGCAGCTTTAACCCCCTACAGGGTTGGAAGACCCAGTACTTC.

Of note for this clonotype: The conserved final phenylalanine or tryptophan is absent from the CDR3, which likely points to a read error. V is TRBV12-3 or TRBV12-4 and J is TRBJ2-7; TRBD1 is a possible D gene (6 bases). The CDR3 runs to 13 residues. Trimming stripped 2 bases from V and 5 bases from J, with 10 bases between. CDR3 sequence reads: CASSLWGPHEQYS. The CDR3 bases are TGTGCCAGCAGTTTATGGGGGCCCCACGAGCAGTACTCC.

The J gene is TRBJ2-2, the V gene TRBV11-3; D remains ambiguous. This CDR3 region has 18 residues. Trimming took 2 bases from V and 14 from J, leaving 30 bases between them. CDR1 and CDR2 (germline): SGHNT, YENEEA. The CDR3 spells CASSLKGYGRANTEELFF. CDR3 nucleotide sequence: TGTGCCAGCAGCTTAAAAGGTTACGGACGGGCGAACACCGAGGAACTGTTTTTT.

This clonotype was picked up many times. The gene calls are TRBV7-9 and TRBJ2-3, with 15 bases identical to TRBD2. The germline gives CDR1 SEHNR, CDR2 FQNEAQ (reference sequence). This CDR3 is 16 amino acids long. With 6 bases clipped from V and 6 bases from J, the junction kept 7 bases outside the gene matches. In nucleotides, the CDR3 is TGTGCCAGCAGGAATACCGGGACTAGCGGGAGGGATACGCAGTATTTT. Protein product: CASRNTGTSGRDTQYF.

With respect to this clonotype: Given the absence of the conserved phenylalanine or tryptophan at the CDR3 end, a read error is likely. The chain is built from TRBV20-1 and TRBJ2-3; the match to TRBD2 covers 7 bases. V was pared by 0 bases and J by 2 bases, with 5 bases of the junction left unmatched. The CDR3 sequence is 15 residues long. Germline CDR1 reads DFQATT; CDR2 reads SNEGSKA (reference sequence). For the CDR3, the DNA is TGCAGTGCTAGAGATAGCGCGGGAGTCACAGATACGCAGTATCTT. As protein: CSARDSAGVTDTQYL.

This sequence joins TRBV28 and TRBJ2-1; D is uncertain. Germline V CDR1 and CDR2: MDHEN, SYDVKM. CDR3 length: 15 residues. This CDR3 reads CVNSSAAFSYNEQFF. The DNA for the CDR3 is TGTGTCAACAGTTCGGCGGCTTTCTCCTACAATGAGCAGTTCTTC.

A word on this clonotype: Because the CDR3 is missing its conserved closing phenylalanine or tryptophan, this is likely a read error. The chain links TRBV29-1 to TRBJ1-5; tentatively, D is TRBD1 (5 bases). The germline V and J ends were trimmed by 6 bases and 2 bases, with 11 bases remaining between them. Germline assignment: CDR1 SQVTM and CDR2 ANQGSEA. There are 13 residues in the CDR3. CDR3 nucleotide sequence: TGCAGCGTCGGGGGTGTTGGCAATCAGCCCCAGCATGTT. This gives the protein CSVGGVGNQPQHV.

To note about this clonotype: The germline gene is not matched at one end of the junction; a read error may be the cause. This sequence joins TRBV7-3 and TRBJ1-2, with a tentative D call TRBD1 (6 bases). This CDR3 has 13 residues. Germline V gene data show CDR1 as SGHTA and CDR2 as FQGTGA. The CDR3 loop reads CDSGFTGKSGYTF. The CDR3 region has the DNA TGTGACAGCGGCTTCACAGGGAAGAGCGGCTACACCTTC.

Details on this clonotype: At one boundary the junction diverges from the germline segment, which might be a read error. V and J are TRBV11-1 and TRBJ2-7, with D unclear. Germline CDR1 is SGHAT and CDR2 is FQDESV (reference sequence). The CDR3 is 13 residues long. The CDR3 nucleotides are TGTGACAGTAGCTTAGCAGGCGACTTCGCGAGGTTCTTC. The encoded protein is CDSSLAGDFARFF.

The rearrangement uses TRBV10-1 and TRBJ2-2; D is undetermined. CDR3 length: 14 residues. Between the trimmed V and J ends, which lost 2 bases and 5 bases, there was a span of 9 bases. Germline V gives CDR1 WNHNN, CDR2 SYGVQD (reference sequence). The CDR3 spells CASSEMMKTGELFF. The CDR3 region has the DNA TGCGCCAGCAGTGAGATGATGAAGACCGGGGAGCTGTTTTTT.

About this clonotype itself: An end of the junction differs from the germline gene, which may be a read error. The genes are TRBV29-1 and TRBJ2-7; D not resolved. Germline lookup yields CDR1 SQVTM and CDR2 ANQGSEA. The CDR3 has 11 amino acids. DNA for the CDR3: TGCAGCATTGAAAGTGAATCCGATCAGTACTTC. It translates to CSIESESDQYF.

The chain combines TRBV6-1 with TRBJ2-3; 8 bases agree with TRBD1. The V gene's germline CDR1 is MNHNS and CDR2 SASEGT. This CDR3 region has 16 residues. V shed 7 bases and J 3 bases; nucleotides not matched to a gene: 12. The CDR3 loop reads CASTLWPGGATDTQYF. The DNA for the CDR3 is TGTGCCAGCACGCTGTGGCCAGGGGGCGCGACAGATACGCAGTATTTT.

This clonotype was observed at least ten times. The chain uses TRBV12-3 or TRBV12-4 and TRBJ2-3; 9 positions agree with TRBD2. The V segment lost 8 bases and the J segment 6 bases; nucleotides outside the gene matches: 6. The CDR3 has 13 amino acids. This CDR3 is CASRLAGGDTQYF. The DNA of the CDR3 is TGTGCCAGCCGATTGGCGGGGGGGGATACGCAGTATTTT.

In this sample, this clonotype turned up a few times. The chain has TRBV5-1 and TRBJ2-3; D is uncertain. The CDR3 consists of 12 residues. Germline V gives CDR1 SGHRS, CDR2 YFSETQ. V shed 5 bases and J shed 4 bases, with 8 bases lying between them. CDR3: CASSWAPDTQYF. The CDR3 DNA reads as TGCGCCAGCAGTTGGGCTCCAGATACGCAGTATTTT. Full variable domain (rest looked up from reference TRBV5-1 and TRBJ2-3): KAGVTQTPRYLIKTRGQQVTLSCSPISGHRSVSWYQQTPGQGLQFLFEYFSETQRNKGNFPGRFSGRQFSNSRSEMNVSTLELGDSALYLCASSWAPDTQYFGPGTRLTVL.

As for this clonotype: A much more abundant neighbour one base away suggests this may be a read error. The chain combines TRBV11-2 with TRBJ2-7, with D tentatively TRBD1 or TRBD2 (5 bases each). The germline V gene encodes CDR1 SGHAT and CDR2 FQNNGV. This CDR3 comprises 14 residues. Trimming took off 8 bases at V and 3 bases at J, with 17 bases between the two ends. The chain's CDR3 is CASGMGRHSYEQYF. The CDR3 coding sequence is TGTGCCAGCGGCATGGGACGCCATAGCTACGAGCAGTACTTC.

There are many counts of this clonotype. The CDR3 is CASRGQGWTGELFF. CDR3 DNA: TGTGCCAGCAGAGGACAGGGTTGGACCGGGGAGCTGTTTTTT. The chain couples TRBV28 to TRBJ2-2, with 8 positions matching TRBD1. V lost 6 bases to trimming and J lost 5 bases; unmatched junction nucleotides: 5. CDR3 length: 14 amino acids. The germline CDR1 and CDR2 sequences are MDHEN and SYDVKM.

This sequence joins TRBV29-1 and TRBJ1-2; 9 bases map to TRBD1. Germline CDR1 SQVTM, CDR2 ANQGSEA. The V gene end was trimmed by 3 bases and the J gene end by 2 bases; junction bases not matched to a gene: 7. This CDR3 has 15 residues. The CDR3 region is CSVEGQGSVNYGYTF. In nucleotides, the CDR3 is TGCAGCGTTGAGGGACAGGGTTCGGTGAACTATGGCTACACCTTC.